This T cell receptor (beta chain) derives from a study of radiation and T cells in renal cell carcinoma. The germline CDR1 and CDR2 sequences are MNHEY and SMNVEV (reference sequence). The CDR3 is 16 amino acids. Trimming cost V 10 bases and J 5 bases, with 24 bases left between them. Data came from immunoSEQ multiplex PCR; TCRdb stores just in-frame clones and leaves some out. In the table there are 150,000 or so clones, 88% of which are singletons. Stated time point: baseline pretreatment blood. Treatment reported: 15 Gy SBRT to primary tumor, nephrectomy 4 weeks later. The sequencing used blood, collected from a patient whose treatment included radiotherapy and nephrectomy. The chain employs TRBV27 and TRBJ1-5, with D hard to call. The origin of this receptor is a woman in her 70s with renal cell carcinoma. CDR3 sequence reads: CATYNHLNAGYQPQHF. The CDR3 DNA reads TGTGCCACCTATAATCACCTCAATGCCGGCTATCAGCCCCAGCATTTT.